Listed below are T cell receptor beta chains from one sample, sequenced in a study of Graves' ophthalmopathy and Graves' hyperthyroidism. TCRdb processed the multiplex PCR reads anew with MiXCR; each CDR3 protein has one entry. The repertoire has around 1.1 million distinct CDR3 sequences, 35% to 40% of them found once; the top ten carry around 10%. The sample was peripheral blood or thyroid tissue (not recorded which). Every receptor here comes from an adult man with Graves' hyperthyroidism. CDR3s include the opening cysteine and the closing phenylalanine or tryptophan. D genes are given only for firm matches. Some rows have no size entry. The others give once, few or many, or a class for an expanded clone.

clone_size j_call cdr3_length d_call v_call cdr3_nt cdr3_aa
. TRBJ1-5 15 TRBD1 TRBV6-2/TRBV6-3 TGTGCCAGCAGACTAGACAGGGTCAGCAATCAGCCCCAGCATTTT CASRLDRVSNQPQHF
. TRBJ2-2 14 . TRBV6-2/TRBV6-3 TGTGCCAGCAGTTACGGGCTAGGGGCCGGGGAGCTGTTTTTT CASSYGLGAGELFF
few TRBJ1-2 14 . TRBV3-1 TGTGCCAGCAGCCAAGTAGAACCCGAGCACGGCTACACCTTC CASSQVEPEHGYTF
. TRBJ2-7 15 TRBD1 TRBV6-5 TGTGCCAGCGAACGAGGGGGACAGGAACAGGGCGAGCAGAACTTC CASERGGQEQGEQNF
. TRBJ2-7 17 . TRBV9 TGTGCCAGCAGCCAAGCCGCGGGGCGGGGGCCCACCTACGAGCAGTACTTC CASSQAAGRGPTYEQYF
many TRBJ1-2 14 . TRBV5-5 TGTGCCAGCAGCTTGGGGACAGAGGGCGGTGGCTACACCTTC CASSLGTEGGGYTF
many TRBJ1-4 15 . TRBV24-1 TGTGCCACCAGTGACCCCTCCGGGGCTAATGAAAAACTGTTTTTT CATSDPSGANEKLFF
once TRBJ2-5 14 TRBD2 TRBV11-2 TGTGCCACTATAGCGGGGGGGCTGGGAGAGACCCAGTACTTC CATIAGGLGETQYF
. TRBJ1-2 12 . TRBV20-1 TGCAGTCCCCCCGCCAGGGACTATGGCTACACCTTC CSPPARDYGYTF
few TRBJ1-1 16 . TRBV12-5 TGTGCTAGTGGTTCAACCTCAGGGAATTCCAACACTGAAGCTTTCTTT CASGSTSGNSNTEAFF
many TRBJ1-2 15 TRBD1 TRBV7-2 TGTGCCAGCAGCTTAGTTTCGGACAGGGGGTTTGACTACACCTTC CASSLVSDRGFDYTF
few TRBJ2-7 13 . TRBV11-2 TGTGCCAGCAGCTTCATAGGGGTCGCCGAGCAGTACTTC CASSFIGVAEQYF
once TRBJ2-5 15 TRBD2 TRBV19 TGTGCCAGTAGTAGCGGGAGGGGACCACAAGAGACCCAGTACTTC CASSSGRGPQETQYF
. TRBJ1-2 16 . TRBV19 TGTGCCAGTAGTACGACAGGAGGCCCCACGGACTATGGCTACACCTTC CASSTTGGPTDYGYTF
. TRBJ2-5 16 TRBD1 TRBV25-1 TGTGCCAGCAGTTTAGAGGGGGCGGCCGACCAAGAGACCCAGTACTTC CASSLEGAADQETQYF
many TRBJ2-5 14 TRBD1 TRBV6-1 TGTGCCACTACGGGACAGGGGGCAAGAGAGACCCAGTACTTC CATTGQGARETQYF
many TRBJ2-5 13 TRBD2 TRBV11-2 TGTGCCAGCAGCCGGACTAGATGGGAGACCCAGTACTTC CASSRTRWETQYF
. TRBJ1-1 11 TRBD1 TRBV29-1 TGCAGCGTTTCAAGTGGACAGGGGGCTTTCTTT CSVSSGQGAFF
. TRBJ1-4 10 . TRBV20-1 TGCAGTGCTAGAGATCGAAAACAGTTTTTT CSARDRKQFF
few TRBJ2-7 15 TRBD2 TRBV19 TGTGCCAGTAGTACCCCTAGCGGGAGTTCCCACGAGCAGTACTTC CASSTPSGSSHEQYF
many TRBJ1-5 13 . TRBV14 TGTGCCAGCAGCCAAGATCCTTACCAGCCCCAGCATTTT CASSQDPYQPQHF
many TRBJ1-4 13 . TRBV7-2 TGTGCCAGCACAAGGACGGGTAATGAAAAACTGTTTTTT CASTRTGNEKLFF
many TRBJ2-5 15 TRBD2 TRBV20-1 TGCAGTGCTAGAGGGGGGAGGGGCAGGCAGGAGACCCAGTACTTC CSARGGRGRQETQYF
few TRBJ1-5 12 . TRBV3-1 TGTGCCAGCAGCCAAAGCTCTCAGCCCCAGCATTTT CASSQSSQPQHF
many TRBJ2-7 15 . TRBV11-2 TGTGCCAGCAGCTTTTCGACAGACAGCTCCTACGAGCAGTACTTC CASSFSTDSSYEQYF
few TRBJ1-6 18 . TRBV28 TGTGCCAGCTACACGGGCGGTGGGATGAGCTCCTATAATTCACCCCTCCACTTT CASYTGGGMSSYNSPLHF
few TRBJ2-2 15 . TRBV7-2 TGTGCCAGCAGCCAACTGTTAGTAAACACCGGGGAGCTGTTTTTT CASSQLLVNTGELFF
few TRBJ1-6 16 . TRBV6-5 TGTGCCAGCAGTAAAATAGGCCAGATCGATAATTCACCCCTCCACTTT CASSKIGQIDNSPLHF
many TRBJ2-7 12 . TRBV10-3 TGTGCCATCAGCCTATCCTCCGGCGAGCAGTACTTC CAISLSSGEQYF
many TRBJ1-1 11 . TRBV12-3/TRBV12-4 TGTGCCACCGTCCTAGTTACTGAAGCTTTCTTT CATVLVTEAFF
many TRBJ1-1 16 TRBD1 TRBV7-2 TGTGCCAGCAGCTTAACCGACAGGGGGCGTGACACTGAAGCTTTCTTT CASSLTDRGRDTEAFF
many TRBJ1-5 14 . TRBV19 TGTGCCAGTGACAATCGTCAGGGATATCAGCCCCAGCATTTT CASDNRQGYQPQHF
many TRBJ1-6 15 . TRBV7-2 TGTGCCAGCAGCCGATGGACAGTCAATAATTCACCCCTCCACTTT CASSRWTVNNSPLHF
. TRBJ2-7 12 . TRBV7-8 TGTGCCAGCAGCCACCAGGTTTCCGAGCAGTACTTC CASSHQVSEQYF
many TRBJ2-5 14 . TRBV7-6 TGTGCCAGCAGCGACCCTCGCAGGGCAATGGCCCAGTACTTC CASSDPRRAMAQYF
once TRBJ2-7 13 TRBD1 TRBV19 TGTGCCAGTAGGATCGGGACAGGGCACGAGCAGTACTTC CASRIGTGHEQYF
few TRBJ1-1 13 . TRBV18 TGTGCCAGCTCACCAATGTGGGACACTGAAGCTTTCTTT CASSPMWDTEAFF
. TRBJ2-5 16 . TRBV28 TGTGCCAGCAGTCCCGGGTATCTGTCTGACCAAGAGACCCAGTACTTC CASSPGYLSDQETQYF
. TRBJ2-2 15 TRBD2 TRBV2 TGTGCCAGCAGTGAACTAGCGGGCTCCGGCGGGGAGCTGTTTTTT CASSELAGSGGELFF
many TRBJ2-2 16 TRBD2 TRBV7-3 TGTGCCAGCAGCCAGTCGTCAGCGGGGGGCGTGGGGGAGCTGTTTTTT CASSQSSAGGVGELFF
many TRBJ1-1 15 . TRBV29-1 TGCAGCGTTGAATTCGTTGGGACGGCGAGAACTGAAGCTTTCTTT CSVEFVGTARTEAFF
. TRBJ1-2 13 . TRBV7-8 TGTGCCAGCAGCTACGATGCGAACTATGGCTACACCTTC CASSYDANYGYTF
. TRBJ1-1 14 . TRBV7-4 TGTGCCAGCAGCTTAGATTCGGAGAACACTGAAGCTTTCTTT CASSLDSENTEAFF
many TRBJ1-5 14 . TRBV10-3 TGTGCCATCAGCAGGGACATTAGCAATCAGCCCCAGCATTTT CAISRDISNQPQHF
. TRBJ1-1 15 TRBD1 TRBV9 TGTGCCAGCAGCCCTGTAGGGGGCGGTGGGACTGAAGCTTTCTTT CASSPVGGGGTEAFF
many TRBJ1-2 13 . TRBV10-3 TGTGCCATCAGTGATCCGGGGTTGGCTGGCTACACCTTC CAISDPGLAGYTF
. TRBJ1-6 12 TRBD1 TRBV11-1 TGTGCCAGTCAGGGACAGGGGACACCCCTCCACTTT CASQGQGTPLHF
. TRBJ1-2 14 . TRBV4-2 TGTGCCAGCAGCCCCCTCAGCGTGGGCTATGGCTACACCTTC CASSPLSVGYGYTF
many TRBJ2-5 15 . TRBV5-6 TGTGCCAGCAGCTTGTGGGCAGGGAGCCAAGAGACCCAGTACTTC CASSLWAGSQETQYF
. TRBJ1-5 13 . TRBV11-3 TGTGCCAGCAGCTCGGAACTTGATCAGCCCCAGCATTTT CASSSELDQPQHF
many TRBJ1-1 13 . TRBV7-2 TGTGCCAGCAGAGTAGGAGGGGAGACTGAAGCTTTCTTT CASRVGGETEAFF
. TRBJ2-7 17 TRBD2 TRBV4-1 TGCGCCAGCAGCCAAGGGATAGCGGGAGGGTTCTCCTACGAGCAGTACTTC CASSQGIAGGFSYEQYF